This T cell receptor (beta chain) emerged from a study of T-cell reconstitution after alpha-beta-depleted transplantation in children. The TCRbeta library was prepared with unique molecular identifiers. TCRdb called the PCR reads again in MiXCR, with one record for every CDR3 protein. The sample has approximately 82,000 distinct CDR3 sequences; roughly a sixth are singletons. Details on this clonotype: Its cognate antigen is unknown.

This CDR3 contains 11 residues. Germline lookup yields CDR1 MNHEY and CDR2 SMNVEV (reference sequence). The V and J ends lost 2 bases and 6 bases respectively, with 2 bases between them. Study outcomes and limitations: After transplant, at about two months, alpha-beta T cells were reportedly derived from several hundred expanded graft clones. Some patients owed their high day-60 TCRbeta diversity to surviving recipient T cells and thymic progenitors. The authors attributed T-cell counts and diversity one year after transplant mostly to newly produced T cells.

The chain links TRBV27 to TRBJ2-4; D ambiguous. Sequences were derived from PBMCs, mostly from graft donor cells, sampled 180 days after TCRalphabeta/CD19-depleted stem cell transplant. This TCR was sampled from a male patient aged 2-15 years who had a stem cell transplant for acute lymphoblastic leukemia, so the T cells may come from the graft donor. The CDR3 protein is CASSLGNIQYF. Written as DNA, the CDR3 is TGTGCCAGCAGTTTAGGAAACATTCAGTACTTC.